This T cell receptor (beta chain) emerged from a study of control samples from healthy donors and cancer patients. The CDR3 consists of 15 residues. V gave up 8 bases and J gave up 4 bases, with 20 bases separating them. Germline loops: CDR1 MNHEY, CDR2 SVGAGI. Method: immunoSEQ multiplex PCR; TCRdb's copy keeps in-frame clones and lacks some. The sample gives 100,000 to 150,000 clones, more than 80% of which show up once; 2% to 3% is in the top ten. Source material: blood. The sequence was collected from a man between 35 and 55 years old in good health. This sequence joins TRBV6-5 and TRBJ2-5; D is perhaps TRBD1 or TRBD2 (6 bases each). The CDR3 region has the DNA TGTGCCAGCGGCTCAGAAGGGGGACTCGGAGAGACCCAGTACTTC. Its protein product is CASGSEGGLGETQYF.